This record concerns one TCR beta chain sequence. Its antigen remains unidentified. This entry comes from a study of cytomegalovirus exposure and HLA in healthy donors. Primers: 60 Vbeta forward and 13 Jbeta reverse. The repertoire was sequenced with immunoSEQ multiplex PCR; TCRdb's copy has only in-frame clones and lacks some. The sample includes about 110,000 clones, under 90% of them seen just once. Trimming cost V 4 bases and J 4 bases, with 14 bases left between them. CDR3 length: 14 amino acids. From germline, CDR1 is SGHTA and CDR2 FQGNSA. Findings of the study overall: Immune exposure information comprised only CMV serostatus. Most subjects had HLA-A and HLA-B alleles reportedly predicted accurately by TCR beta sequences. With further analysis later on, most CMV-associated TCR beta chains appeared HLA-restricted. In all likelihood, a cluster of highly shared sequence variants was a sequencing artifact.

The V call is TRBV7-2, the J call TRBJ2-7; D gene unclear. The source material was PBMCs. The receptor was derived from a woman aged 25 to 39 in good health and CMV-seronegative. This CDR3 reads CASSSQSERYEQYF. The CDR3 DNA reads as TGTGCCAGCAGCTCTCAGAGCGAGAGATACGAGCAGTACTTC.